The rows below give T cell receptor beta chains drawn from one sample of a study of shared clonotypes between healthy human individuals. TCRdb's copy holds only in-frame clones and misses some; the assay was immunoSEQ multiplex PCR. The table has over 2,000,000 clones, around 93% seen once. Sequencing input: naive CD8+ T cells from PBMCs. These receptors all come from a young man in good health. Some clones in this sample may be carry-over from other donors' samples. CDR3s include the opening cysteine and the closing phenylalanine or tryptophan. D genes are given only for firm matches. Where a row states a size, it is once, few, many or the class of an expanded clone; other rows omit it.

j_call d_call clone_size v_call cdr3_aa cdr3_nt
TRBJ1-2 . . TRBV7-9 CASSLPMAEPNYGYTF TGTGCCAGCAGCCTACCCATGGCAGAACCTAACTATGGCTACACCTTC
TRBJ2-1 . . TRBV27 CASSKPGIALFNEQFF TGTGCCAGCAGCAAACCAGGGATCGCCCTGTTCAATGAGCAGTTCTTC
TRBJ2-3 . . TRBV5-4 CASSLRQGTDTQYF TGTGCCAGCAGCTTAAGACAGGGCACAGATACGCAGTATTTT
TRBJ1-1 . . TRBV5-1 CASSSTPNTEAFF TGCGCCAGCAGCAGCACTCCGAACACTGAAGCTTTCTTT
TRBJ2-7 TRBD2 . TRBV13 CASSPGLAGRDPYSYEQYF TGTGCCAGCAGCCCAGGACTAGCGGGTCGGGATCCGTACTCCTACGAGCAGTACTTC
TRBJ2-2 . . TRBV28 CASSLLKETGELFF TGTGCCAGCAGTTTATTGAAGGAAACCGGGGAGCTGTTTTTT
TRBJ2-1 . . TRBV6-5 CASSYSGGLGGEQFF TGTGCCAGCAGTTACTCGGGAGGTCTGGGGGGAGAGCAGTTCTTC
TRBJ2-1 TRBD2 . TRBV9 CASSVTSGSEQFF TGTGCCAGCAGCGTGACTAGCGGGAGCGAGCAGTTCTTC
TRBJ2-1 TRBD2 . TRBV29-1 CSVLAGVAYNEQFF TGCAGCGTGCTAGCGGGAGTGGCCTACAATGAGCAGTTCTTC
TRBJ2-7 TRBD1 few TRBV14 CASSWTGVEQYF TGTGCCAGCAGCTGGACAGGGGTCGAGCAGTACTTC
TRBJ1-2 . . TRBV7-8 CASSGRDTYYGYTF TGTGCCAGCAGCGGCCGGGACACCTACTATGGCTACACCTTC